This T cell receptor (beta chain) was recorded in a study of cytomegalovirus exposure and HLA in healthy donors. The PCR employed 60 Vbeta primers together with 13 Jbeta primers. TCRdb keeps only in-frame clones here, not all; method: immunoSEQ multiplex PCR. The table includes 150,000 to 200,000 clones, around 82% detected once. What was sequenced was PBMCs. This TCR was recovered from a young man in good health and CMV-seronegative.

CDR3 region: CASSSGQVYEQYF. CDR3 DNA sequence: TGTGCCAGCAGCTCCGGACAGGTCTACGAGCAGTACTTC. V usage is TRBV11-2 and J usage is TRBJ2-7, with 7 nucleotides matching TRBD1. The CDR3 covers 13 residues. Trimming cost V 4 bases and J 3 bases; bases outside gene matches: 3. Germline V gene data show CDR1 as SGHAT and CDR2 as FQNNGV.